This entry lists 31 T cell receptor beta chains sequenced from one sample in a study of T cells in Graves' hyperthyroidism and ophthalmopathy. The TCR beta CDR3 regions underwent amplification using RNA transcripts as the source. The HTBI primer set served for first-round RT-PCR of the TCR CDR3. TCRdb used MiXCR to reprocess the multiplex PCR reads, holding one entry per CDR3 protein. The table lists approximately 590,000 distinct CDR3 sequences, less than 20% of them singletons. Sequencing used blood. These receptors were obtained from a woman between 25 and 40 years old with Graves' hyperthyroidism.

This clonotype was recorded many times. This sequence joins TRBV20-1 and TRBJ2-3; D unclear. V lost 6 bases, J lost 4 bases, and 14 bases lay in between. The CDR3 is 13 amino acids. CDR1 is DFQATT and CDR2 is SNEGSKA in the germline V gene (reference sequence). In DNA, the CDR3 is TGCAGTGCCCGCCAAAGTTTATCAGATACGCAGTATTTT. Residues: CSARQSLSDTQYF.

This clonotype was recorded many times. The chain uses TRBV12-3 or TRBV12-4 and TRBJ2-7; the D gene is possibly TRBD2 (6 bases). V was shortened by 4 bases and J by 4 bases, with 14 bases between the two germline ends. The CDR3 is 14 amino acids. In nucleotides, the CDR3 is TGTGCCAGCAGTTACGGGGGAGGCGAGTACGAGCAGTACTTC. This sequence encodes CASSYGGGEYEQYF.

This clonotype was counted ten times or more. CDR3 bases: TGTGCCAGCAGCTTAGTAGGGTTTAGCTCCTACAATGAGCAGTTCTTC. It is translated as CASSLVGFSSYNEQFF. The chain joins TRBV7-9 to TRBJ2-1; D remains ambiguous. Germline CDR1 SEHNR, CDR2 FQNEAQ (reference sequence). The CDR3 is 16 residues long. Trimming left V 1 base short and J 0 bases short, with 10 bases between. Looking up the rest from reference TRBV7-9 and TRBJ2-1 gives the full variable domain: DTGVSQNPRHKITKRGQNVTFRCDPISEHNRLYWYRQTLGQGPEFLTYFQNEAQLEKSRLLSDRFSAERPKGSFSTLEIQRTEQGDSAMYLCASSLVGFSSYNEQFFGPGTRLTVL.

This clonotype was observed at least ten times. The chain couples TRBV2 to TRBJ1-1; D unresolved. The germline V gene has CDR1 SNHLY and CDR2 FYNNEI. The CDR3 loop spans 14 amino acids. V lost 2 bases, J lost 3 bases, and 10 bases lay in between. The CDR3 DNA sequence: TGTGCCAGCAGTGAAATGGACCCACACACTGAAGCTTTCTTT. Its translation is CASSEMDPHTEAFF.

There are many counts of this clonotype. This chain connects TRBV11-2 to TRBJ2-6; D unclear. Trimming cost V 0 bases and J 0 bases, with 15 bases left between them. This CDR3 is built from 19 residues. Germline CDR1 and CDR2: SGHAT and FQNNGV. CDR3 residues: CASSLDEPRPFSGANVLTF. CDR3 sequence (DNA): TGTGCCAGCAGCTTAGATGAACCCCGACCGTTCTCTGGGGCCAACGTCCTGACTTTC. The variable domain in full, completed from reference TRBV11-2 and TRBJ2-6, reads EAGVAQSPRYKIIEKRQSVAFWCNPISGHATLYWYQQILGQGPKLLIQFQNNGVVDDSQLPKDRFSAERLKGVDSTLKIQPAKLEDSAVYLCASSLDEPRPFSGANVLTFGAGSRLTVL.

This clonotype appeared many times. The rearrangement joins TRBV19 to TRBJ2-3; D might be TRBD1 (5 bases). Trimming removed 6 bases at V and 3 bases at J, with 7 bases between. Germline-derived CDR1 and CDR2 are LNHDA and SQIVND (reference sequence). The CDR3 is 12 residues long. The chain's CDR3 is CASSAGTDTQYF. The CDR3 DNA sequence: TGTGCCAGTAGCGCAGGGACAGATACGCAGTATTTT.

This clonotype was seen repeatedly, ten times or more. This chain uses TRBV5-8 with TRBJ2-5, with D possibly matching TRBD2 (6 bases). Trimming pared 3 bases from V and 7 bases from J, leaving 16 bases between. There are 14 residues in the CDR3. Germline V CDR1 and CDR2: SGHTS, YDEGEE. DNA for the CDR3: TGTGCCAGCAGCTCATCGGCCGGGGGAGCGACCCAGTACTTC. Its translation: CASSSSAGGATQYF.

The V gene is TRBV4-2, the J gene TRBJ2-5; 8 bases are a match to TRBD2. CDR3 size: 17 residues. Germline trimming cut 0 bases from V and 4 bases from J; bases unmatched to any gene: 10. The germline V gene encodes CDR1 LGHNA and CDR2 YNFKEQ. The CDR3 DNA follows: TGTGCCAGCAGCCAAGAGGCAAGCGGGAGTCCGGGAGAGACCCAGTACTTC. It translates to CASSQEASGSPGETQYF.

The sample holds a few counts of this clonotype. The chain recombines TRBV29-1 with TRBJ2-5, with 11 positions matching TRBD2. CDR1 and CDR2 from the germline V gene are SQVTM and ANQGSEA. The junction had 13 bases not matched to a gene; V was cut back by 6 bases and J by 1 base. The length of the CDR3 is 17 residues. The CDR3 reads CSVELAGVGGFQETQYF. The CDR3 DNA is TGCAGCGTAGAACTAGCGGGAGTAGGAGGGTTCCAAGAGACCCAGTACTTC.

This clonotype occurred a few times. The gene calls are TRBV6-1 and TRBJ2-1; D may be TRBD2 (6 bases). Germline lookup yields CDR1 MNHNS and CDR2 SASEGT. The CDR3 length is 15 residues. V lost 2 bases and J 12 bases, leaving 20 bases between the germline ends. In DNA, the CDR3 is TGTGCCAGCAGTGAATTCTTCGCAGGAGGGAGTGGGCAGTTCTTC. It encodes CASSEFFAGGSGQFF.

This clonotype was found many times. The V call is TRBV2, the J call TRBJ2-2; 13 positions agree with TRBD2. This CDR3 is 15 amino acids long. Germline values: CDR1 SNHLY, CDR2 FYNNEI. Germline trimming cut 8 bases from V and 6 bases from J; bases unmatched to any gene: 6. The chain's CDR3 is CASRWTSGSAGELFF. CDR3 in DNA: TGTGCCAGCCGATGGACTAGCGGGAGTGCCGGGGAGCTGTTTTTT.

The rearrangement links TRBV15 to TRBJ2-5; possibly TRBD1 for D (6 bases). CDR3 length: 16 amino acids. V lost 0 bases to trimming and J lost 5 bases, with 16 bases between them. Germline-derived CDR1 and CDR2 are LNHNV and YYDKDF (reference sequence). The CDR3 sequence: CATSRDWGHNWETQYF. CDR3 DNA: TGTGCCACCAGCAGAGATTGGGGACATAACTGGGAGACCCAGTACTTC.

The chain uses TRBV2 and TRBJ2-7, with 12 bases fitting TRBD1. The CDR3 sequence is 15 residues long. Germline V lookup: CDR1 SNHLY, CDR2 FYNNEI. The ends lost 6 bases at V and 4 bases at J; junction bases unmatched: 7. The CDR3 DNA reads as TGTGCCAGCAGCCGGGACAGGGGGCCGGTATACGAGCAGTACTTC. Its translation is CASSRDRGPVYEQYF.

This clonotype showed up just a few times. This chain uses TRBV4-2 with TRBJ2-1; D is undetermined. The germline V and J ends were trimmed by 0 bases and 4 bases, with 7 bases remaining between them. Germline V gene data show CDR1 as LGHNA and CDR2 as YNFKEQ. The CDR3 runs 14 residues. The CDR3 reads CASSQDSIYNEQFF. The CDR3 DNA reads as TGTGCCAGCAGCCAAGACAGCATTTACAATGAGCAGTTCTTC.

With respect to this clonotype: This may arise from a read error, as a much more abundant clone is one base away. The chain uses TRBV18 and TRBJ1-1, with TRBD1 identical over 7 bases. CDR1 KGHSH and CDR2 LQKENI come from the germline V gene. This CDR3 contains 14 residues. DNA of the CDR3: TGTACCAGCTCAACACCCAGGGGGGTGACCGAAGCTTTCTTT. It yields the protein CTSSTPRGVTEAFF.

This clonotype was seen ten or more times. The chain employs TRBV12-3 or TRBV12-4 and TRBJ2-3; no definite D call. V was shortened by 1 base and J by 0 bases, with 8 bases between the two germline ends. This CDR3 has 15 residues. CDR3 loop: CASSLEDASTDTQYF. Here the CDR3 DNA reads TGTGCCAGCAGTTTAGAAGACGCTAGCACAGATACGCAGTATTTT.

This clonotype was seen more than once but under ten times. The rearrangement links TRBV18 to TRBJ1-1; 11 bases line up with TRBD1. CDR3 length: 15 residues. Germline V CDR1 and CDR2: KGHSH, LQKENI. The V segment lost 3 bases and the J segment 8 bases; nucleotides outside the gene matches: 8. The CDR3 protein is CASSPGTGGNIEAFF. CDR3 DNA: TGTGCCAGCTCACCCGGGACAGGGGGAAATATAGAAGCTTTCTTT.

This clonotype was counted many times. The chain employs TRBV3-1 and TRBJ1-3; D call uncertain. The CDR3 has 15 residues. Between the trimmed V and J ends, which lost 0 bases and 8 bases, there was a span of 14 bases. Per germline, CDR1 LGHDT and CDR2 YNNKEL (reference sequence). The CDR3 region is CASSQDGGPGDTIYF. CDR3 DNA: TGTGCCAGCAGCCAAGACGGAGGGCCCGGGGACACCATATATTTT. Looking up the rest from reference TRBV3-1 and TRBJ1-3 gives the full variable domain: DTAVSQTPKYLVTQMGNDKSIKCEQNLGHDTMYWYKQDSKKFLKIMFSYNNKELIINETVPNRFSPKSPDKAHLNLHINSLELGDSAVYFCASSQDGGPGDTIYFGEGSWLTVV.

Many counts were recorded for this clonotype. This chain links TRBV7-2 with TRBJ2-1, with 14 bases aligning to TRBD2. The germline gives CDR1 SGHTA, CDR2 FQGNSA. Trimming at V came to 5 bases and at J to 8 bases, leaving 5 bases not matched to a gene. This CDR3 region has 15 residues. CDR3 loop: CASSQTSGRVDEQFF. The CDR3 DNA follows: TGTGCCAGCAGCCAGACTAGCGGGAGGGTCGATGAGCAGTTCTTC.

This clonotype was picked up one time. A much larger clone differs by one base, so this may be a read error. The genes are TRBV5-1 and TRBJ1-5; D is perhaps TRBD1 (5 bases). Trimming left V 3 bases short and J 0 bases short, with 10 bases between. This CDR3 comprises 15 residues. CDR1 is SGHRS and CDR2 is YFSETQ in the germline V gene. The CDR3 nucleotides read TGCGCCAGCAGCTGGGGACGGTGTAGCAATCAGCCCCAGCATTTT. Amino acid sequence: CASSWGRCSNQPQHF.

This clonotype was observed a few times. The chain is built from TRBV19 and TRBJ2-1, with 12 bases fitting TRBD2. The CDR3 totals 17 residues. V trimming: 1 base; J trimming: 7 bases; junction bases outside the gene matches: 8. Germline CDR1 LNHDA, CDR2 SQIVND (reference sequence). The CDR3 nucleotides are TGTGCCAGTAGTATAGTCCTTCTAGCGGGAGGGCCTAATGAGCAGTTCTTC. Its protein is CASSIVLLAGGPNEQFF. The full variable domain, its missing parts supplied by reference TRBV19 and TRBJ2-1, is DGGITQSPKYLFRKEGQNVTLSCEQNLNHDAMYWYRQDPGQGLRLIYYSQIVNDFQKGDIAEGYSVSREKKESFPLTVTSAQKNPTAFYLCASSIVLLAGGPNEQFFGPGTRLTVL.

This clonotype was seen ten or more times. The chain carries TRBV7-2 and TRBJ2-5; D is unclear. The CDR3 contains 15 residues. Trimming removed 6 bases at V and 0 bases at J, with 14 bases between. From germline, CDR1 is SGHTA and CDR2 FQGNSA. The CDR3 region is CASRRSPVYQETQYF. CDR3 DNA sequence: TGTGCCAGCAGACGATCGCCGGTATACCAAGAGACCCAGTACTTC. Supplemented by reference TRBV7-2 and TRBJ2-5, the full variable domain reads GAGVSQSPSNKVTEKGKDVELRCDPISGHTALYWYRQSLGQGLEFLIYFQGNSAPDKSGLPSDRFSAERTGGSVSTLTIQRTQQEDSAVYLCASRRSPVYQETQYFGPGTRLLVL.

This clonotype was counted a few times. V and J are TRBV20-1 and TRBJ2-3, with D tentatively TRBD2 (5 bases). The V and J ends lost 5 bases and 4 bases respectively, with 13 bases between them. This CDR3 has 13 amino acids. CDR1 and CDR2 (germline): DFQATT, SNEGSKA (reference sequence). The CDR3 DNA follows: TGCAGTGCTTCAGGACTTATTTCAGATACGCAGTATTTT. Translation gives CSASGLISDTQYF.

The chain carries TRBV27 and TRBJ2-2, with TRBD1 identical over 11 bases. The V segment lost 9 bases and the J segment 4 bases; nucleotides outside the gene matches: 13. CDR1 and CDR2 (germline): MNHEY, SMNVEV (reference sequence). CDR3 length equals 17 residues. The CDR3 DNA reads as TGTGCCAGTCACCCGGACAGGGGGCTGAGCGGCACCGGGGAGCTGTTTTTT. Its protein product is CASHPDRGLSGTGELFF.

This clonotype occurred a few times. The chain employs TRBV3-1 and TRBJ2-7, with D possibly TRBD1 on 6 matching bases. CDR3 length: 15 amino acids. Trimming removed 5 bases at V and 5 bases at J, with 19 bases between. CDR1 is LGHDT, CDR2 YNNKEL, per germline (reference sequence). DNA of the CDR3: TGTGCCAGCAGCGCCGACCCTAGGGGGTTCGACGAGCAGTACTTC. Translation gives CASSADPRGFDEQYF.

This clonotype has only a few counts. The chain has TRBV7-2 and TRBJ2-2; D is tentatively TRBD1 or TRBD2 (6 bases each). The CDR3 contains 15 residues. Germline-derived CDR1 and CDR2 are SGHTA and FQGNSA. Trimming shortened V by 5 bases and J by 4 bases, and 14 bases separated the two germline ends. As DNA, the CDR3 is TGTGCCAGCAGCCCGACCGGGGGCGGCACCGGGGAGCTGTTTTTT. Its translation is CASSPTGGGTGELFF.

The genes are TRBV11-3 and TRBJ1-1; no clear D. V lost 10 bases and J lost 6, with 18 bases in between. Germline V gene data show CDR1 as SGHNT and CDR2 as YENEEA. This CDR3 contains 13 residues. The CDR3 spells CANGIGLRAEAFF. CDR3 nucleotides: TGTGCCAACGGCATAGGACTTCGCGCTGAAGCTTTCTTT.

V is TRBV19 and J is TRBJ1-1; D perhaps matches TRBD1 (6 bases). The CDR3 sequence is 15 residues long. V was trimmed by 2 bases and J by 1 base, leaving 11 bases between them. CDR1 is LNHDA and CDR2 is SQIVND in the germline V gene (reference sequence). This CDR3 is CASSITGTPNTEAFF. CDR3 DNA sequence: TGTGCCAGTAGTATAACCGGGACACCGAACACTGAAGCTTTCTTT.

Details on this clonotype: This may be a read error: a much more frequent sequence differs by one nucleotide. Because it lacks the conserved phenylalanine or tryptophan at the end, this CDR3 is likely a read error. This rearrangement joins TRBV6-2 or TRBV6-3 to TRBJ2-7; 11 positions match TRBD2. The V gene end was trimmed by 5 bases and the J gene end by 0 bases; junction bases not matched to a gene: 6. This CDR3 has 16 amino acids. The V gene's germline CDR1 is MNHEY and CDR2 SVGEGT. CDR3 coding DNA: TGTGCCAGCAGTGGGCGGACTAGCGGGTTCTCCTACGAGCAGTACCTC. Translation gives CASSGRTSGFSYEQYL.

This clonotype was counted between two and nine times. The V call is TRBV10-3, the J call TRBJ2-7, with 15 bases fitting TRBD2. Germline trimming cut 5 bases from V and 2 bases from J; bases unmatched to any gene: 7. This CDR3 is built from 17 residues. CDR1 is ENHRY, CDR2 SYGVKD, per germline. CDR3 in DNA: TGTGCCATCAGTCCGGGACTAGCGGGAGGAGCCCCCTACGAGCAGTACTTC. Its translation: CAISPGLAGGAPYEQYF.

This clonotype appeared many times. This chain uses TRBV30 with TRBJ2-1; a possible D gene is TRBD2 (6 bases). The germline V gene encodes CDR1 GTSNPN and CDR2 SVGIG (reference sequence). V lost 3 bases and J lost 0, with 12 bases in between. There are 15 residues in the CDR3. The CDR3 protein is CAWRISGSSYNEQFF. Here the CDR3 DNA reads TGTGCCTGGAGAATATCCGGGAGCTCCTACAATGAGCAGTTCTTC.